This T cell receptor beta chain emerged from a study of T cells in Graves' hyperthyroidism and ophthalmopathy. In the study overall: Blood from the periphery was taken at initial diagnosis, before any treatment.

Subjects with ophthalmopathy showed a Clinical Activity Score no lower than 3, a NOSPECS grade no lower than 4, and a duration shorter than 3 months. PBMCs were sourced from about 10 ml fresh peripheral blood. TCR beta CDR3 sequences were amplified from RNA transcripts. The TCR CDR3 was amplified in a first-round RT-PCR using the HTBI primer set. TCRdb fed the multiplex PCR reads into MiXCR, producing one record per CDR3 protein. The data contain hundreds of thousands of distinct CDR3 sequences, more than 15% of them singletons. This sequence originates from a woman between 40 and 55 years old with Graves' ophthalmopathy. Specimen: blood.

This chain's CDR3 is CASSQETGDLGLSGTDTQYF. The CDR3 region has the DNA TGTGCCAGCAGCCAAGAGACAGGGGACCTAGGACTGTCGGGTACAGATACGCAGTATTTT. This rearrangement joins TRBV3-1 to TRBJ2-3; 8 bases agree with TRBD1. CDR3 length equals 20 residues. V shed 0 bases and J 3 bases; nucleotides not matched to a gene: 17. The germline gives CDR1 LGHDT, CDR2 YNNKEL (reference sequence).